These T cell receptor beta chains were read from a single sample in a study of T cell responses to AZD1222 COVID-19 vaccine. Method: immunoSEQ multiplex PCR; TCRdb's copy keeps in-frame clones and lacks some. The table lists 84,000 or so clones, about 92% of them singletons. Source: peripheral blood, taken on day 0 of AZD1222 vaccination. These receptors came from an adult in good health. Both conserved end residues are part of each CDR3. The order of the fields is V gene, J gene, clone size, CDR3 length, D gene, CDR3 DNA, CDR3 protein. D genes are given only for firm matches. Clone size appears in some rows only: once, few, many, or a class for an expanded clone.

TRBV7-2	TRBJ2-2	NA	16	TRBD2	TGTGCCAGCAGACTAGCGGGGACAGGGAACACCGGGGAGCTGTTTTTT	CASRLAGTGNTGELFF
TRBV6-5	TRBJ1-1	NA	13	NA	TGTGCCAGCATAAGGACAGAGAACACTGAAGCTTTCTTT	CASIRTENTEAFF
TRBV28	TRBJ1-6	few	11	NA	TGTGCCAGCAGTTTGGGGACAAGCATCCACTTT	CASSLGTSIHF
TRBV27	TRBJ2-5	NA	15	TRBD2	TGTGCCAGCAGTCCAATCCCGGGAGGGGAAGAGACCCAGTACTTC	CASSPIPGGEETQYF
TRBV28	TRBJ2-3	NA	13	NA	TGTGCCAGCACTGCGGACCTCACAGATACGCAGTATTTT	CASTADLTDTQYF
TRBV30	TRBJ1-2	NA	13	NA	TGTGCCTGGACCCAAAGACCGGGAAATGGCTACACCTTC	CAWTQRPGNGYTF
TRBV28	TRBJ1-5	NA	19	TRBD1	TGTGCCAGCAGATTCCCTGCGGGACAGGCATTCTATAGCAATCAGCCCCAGCATTTT	CASRFPAGQAFYSNQPQHF
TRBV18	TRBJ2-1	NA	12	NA	TGTGCCAGCTCACCGCAGGACAATGAGCAGTTCTTC	CASSPQDNEQFF
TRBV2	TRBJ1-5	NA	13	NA	TGTGCCAGCAGTGAAGAGAGCAATCAGCCCCAGCATTTT	CASSEESNQPQHF
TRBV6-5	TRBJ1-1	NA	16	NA	TGTGCCAGCAGTTACTCCGGGAGGTACATGAACACTGAAGCTTTCTTT	CASSYSGRYMNTEAFF
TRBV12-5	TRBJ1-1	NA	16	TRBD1	TGTGCTAGTGGTTTGCAAAACGACAGGGGAGGCACTGAAGCTTTCTTT	CASGLQNDRGGTEAFF
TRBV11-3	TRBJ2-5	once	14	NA	TGTGCCAGCAGCTTAGCTGGGGCAGGGGAGACCCAGTACTTC	CASSLAGAGETQYF
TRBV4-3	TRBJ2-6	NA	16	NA	TGCGCCAGCAGCCAAGGCGGGCGCTCTGGGGCCAACGTCCTGACTTTC	CASSQGGRSGANVLTF
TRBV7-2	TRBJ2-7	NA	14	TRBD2	TGTGCCAGCAGCTTAGGGCTAGCGGGAGCCGAGCAGTACTTC	CASSLGLAGAEQYF
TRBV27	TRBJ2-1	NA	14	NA	TGTGCCAGCAGTTTACGAGGGGCGGTCAATGAGCAGTTCTTC	CASSLRGAVNEQFF
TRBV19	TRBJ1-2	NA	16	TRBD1	TGTGCCAGTAGTATGGGGCAGGGGGTGTTGAGCGATGGCTACACCTTC	CASSMGQGVLSDGYTF
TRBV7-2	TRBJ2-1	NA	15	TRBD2	TGTGCCAGCAGCTTTCTGACTAGCGGGGTGGGTGAGCAGTTCTTC	CASSFLTSGVGEQFF
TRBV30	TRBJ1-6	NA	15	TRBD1	TGTGCCTGGAGTCAGAGACAGGGGAATTACTCACCCCTCCACTTT	CAWSQRQGNYSPLHF
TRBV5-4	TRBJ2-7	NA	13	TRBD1	TGTGCCAGCAGCTCTACAGGGGCAGGTGAGCAGTACTTC	CASSSTGAGEQYF
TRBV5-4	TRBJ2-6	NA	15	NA	TGTGCCAGCAGCTTGGGGAACTCTGGGGCCAACGTCCTGACTTTC	CASSLGNSGANVLTF
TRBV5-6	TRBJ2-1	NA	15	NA	TGTGCCAGCAGCAACCGGGACGGATCTAACAATGAGCAGTTCTTC	CASSNRDGSNNEQFF
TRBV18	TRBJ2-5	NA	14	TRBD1	TGTGCCAGCTCACCGTCAGGGGGCCAAGAGACCCAGTACTTC	CASSPSGGQETQYF
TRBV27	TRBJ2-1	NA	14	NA	TGTGCCAGCAGTTTCCGGGGCAGGTACAATGAGCAGTTCTTC	CASSFRGRYNEQFF
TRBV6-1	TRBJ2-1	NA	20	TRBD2	TGTGCCAGCAGTGAAGCGAGTTTGAGTTCTTTAGCGGGGAGCTACAATGAGCAGTTCTTC	CASSEASLSSLAGSYNEQFF
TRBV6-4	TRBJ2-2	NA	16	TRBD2	TGTGCCAGCCGGGATAGCGGGAGGGCGAACACCGGGGAGCTGTTTTTT	CASRDSGRANTGELFF
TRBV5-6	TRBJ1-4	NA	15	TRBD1	TGTGCCAGCAGCCCGGGACAGGGGGGGTATGAAAAACTGTTTTTT	CASSPGQGGYEKLFF
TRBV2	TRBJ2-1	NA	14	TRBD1	TGTGCCAGCAGAGGACAGGGAATCGGGAATGAGCAGTTCTTC	CASRGQGIGNEQFF
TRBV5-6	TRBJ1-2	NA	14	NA	TGTGCCAGCAGCTCTACGGACCGAAACTATGGCTACACCTTC	CASSSTDRNYGYTF